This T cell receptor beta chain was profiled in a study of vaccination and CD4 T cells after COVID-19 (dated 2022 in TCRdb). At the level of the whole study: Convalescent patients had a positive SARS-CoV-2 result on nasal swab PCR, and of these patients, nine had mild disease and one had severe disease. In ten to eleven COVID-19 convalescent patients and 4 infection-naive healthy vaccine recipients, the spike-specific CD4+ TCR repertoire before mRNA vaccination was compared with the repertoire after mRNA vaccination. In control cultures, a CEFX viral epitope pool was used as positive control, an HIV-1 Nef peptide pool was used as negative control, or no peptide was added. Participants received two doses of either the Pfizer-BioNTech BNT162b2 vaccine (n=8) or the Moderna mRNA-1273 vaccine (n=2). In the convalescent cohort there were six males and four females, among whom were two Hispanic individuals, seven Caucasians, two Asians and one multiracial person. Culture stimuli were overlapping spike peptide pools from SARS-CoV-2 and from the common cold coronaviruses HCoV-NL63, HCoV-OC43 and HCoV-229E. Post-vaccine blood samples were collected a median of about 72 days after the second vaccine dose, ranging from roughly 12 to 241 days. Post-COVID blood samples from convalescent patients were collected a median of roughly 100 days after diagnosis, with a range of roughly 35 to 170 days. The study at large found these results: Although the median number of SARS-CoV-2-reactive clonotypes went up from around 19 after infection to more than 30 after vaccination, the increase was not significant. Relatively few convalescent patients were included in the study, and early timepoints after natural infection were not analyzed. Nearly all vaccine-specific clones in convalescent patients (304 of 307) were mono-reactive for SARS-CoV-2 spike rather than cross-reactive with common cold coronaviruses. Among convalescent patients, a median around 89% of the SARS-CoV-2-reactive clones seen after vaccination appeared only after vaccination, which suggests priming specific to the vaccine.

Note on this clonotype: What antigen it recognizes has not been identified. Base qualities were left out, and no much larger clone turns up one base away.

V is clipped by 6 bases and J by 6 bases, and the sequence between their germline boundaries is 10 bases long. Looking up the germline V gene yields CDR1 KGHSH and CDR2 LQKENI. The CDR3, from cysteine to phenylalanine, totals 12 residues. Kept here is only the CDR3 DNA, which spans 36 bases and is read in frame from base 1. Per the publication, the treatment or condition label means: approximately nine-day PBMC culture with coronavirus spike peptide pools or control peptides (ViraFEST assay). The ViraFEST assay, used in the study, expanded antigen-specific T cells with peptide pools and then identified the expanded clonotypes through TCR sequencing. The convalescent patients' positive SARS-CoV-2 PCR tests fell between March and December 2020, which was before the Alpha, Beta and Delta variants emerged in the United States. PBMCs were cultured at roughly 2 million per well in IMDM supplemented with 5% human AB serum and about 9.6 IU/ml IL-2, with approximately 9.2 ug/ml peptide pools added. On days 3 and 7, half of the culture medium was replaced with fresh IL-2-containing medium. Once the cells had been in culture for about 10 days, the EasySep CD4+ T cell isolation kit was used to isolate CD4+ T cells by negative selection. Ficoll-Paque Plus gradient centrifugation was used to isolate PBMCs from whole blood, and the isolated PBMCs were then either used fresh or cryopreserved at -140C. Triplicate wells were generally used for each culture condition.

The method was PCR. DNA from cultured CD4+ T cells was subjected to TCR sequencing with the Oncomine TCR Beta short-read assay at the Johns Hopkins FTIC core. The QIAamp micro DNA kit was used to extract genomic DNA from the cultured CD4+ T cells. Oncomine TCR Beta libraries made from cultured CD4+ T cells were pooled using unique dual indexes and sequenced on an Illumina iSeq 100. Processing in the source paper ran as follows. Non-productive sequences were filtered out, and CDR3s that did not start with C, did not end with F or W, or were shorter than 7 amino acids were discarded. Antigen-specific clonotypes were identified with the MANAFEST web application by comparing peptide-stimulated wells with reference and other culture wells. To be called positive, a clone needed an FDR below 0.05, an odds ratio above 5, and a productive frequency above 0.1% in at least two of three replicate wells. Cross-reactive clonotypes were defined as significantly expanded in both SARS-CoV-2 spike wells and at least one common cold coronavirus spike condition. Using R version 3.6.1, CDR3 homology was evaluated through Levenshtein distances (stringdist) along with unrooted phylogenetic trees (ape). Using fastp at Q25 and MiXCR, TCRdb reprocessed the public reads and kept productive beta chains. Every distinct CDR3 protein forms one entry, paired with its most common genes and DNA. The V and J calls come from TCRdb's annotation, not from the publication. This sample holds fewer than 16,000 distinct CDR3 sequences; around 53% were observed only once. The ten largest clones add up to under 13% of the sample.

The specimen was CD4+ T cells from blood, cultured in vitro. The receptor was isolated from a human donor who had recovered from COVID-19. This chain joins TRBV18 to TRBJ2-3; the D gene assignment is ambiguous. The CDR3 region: CASSPDHDTQYF. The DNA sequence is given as TGTGCCAGCTCGCCCGACCACGATACGCAGTATTTT.